Listed below are T cell receptor beta chains from one sample, sequenced in a study of tumor-infiltrating lymphocytes in oesophageal squamous cell carcinoma. One entry per CDR3 protein, called by TCRdb with MiXCR from the PCR reads. The sample yields some 14,000 distinct CDR3 sequences, approximately 50% seen once. The material sequenced was esophageal tumor tissue. These receptors originate from a male donor with esophageal squamous cell carcinoma. Both conserved end residues are part of each CDR3. Each record gives: CDR3 protein, CDR3 DNA, clone size, D gene, J gene, V gene. D genes are given only for firm matches. Clone size, where shown, is once, few, many, or a class for clones that have expanded.

cdr3_aa: CASSHGGDTQYF
cdr3_nt: TGTGCCAGCAGCCACGGAGGAGATACGCAGTATTTT
clone_size: many
d_call: NA
j_call: TRBJ2-3
v_call: TRBV14

cdr3_aa: CASSSGRTGPEQYF
cdr3_nt: TGTGCCAGCAGTTCGGGACGGACTGGTCCCGAGCAGTACTTC
clone_size: NA
d_call: NA
j_call: TRBJ2-7
v_call: TRBV12-3/TRBV12-4

cdr3_aa: CASSLGSGQGIYNEQFF
cdr3_nt: TGTGCCAGCAGCTTAGGGTCGGGACAGGGTATTTACAATGAGCAGTTCTTC
clone_size: NA
d_call: TRBD1
j_call: TRBJ2-1
v_call: TRBV11-1

cdr3_aa: CASSFPGRYSGNTIYF
cdr3_nt: TGTGCCAGCAGCTTCCCAGGGAGGTACTCTGGAAACACCATATATTTT
clone_size: many
d_call: NA
j_call: TRBJ1-3
v_call: TRBV7-9

cdr3_aa: CASSQEGQGAGGYTF
cdr3_nt: TGTGCCAGCAGCCAGGAGGGACAGGGGGCTGGTGGCTACACCTTC
clone_size: few
d_call: TRBD1
j_call: TRBJ1-2
v_call: TRBV7-2

cdr3_aa: CASSLSGNYGYTF
cdr3_nt: TGTGCCAGCAGTTTATCGGGGAACTATGGCTACACCTTC
clone_size: NA
d_call: NA
j_call: TRBJ1-2
v_call: TRBV12-3/TRBV12-4

cdr3_aa: CASSEGRGPYEQYF
cdr3_nt: TGTGCCAGCAGTGAGGGCAGGGGTCCCTACGAGCAGTACTTC
clone_size: many
d_call: NA
j_call: TRBJ2-7
v_call: TRBV2

cdr3_aa: CASSPRGYNSPLHF
cdr3_nt: TGTGCCAGCAGCCCAAGAGGTTATAATTCACCCCTCCACTTC
clone_size: NA
d_call: NA
j_call: TRBJ2-6
v_call: TRBV7-2

cdr3_aa: CASSLGSYSSYNEQFF
cdr3_nt: TGTGCCAGCAGTTTAGGGAGCTACAGCTCCTACAATGAGCAGTTCTTC
clone_size: large
d_call: NA
j_call: TRBJ2-1
v_call: TRBV11-1

cdr3_aa: CASSQIRQGGGYTF
cdr3_nt: TGTGCCAGCAGCCAAATAAGACAGGGTGGAGGCTACACCTTC
clone_size: NA
d_call: TRBD1
j_call: TRBJ1-2
v_call: TRBV7-6

cdr3_aa: CASSISGTYYNEQFF
cdr3_nt: TGTGCCAGTAGTATATCCGGCACCTACTACAATGAGCAGTTCTTC
clone_size: many
d_call: NA
j_call: TRBJ2-1
v_call: TRBV19

cdr3_aa: CASSPLGAWGETQYF
cdr3_nt: TGTGCCAGCAGCCCCCTAGGGGCCTGGGGAGAGACCCAGTACTTC
clone_size: NA
d_call: NA
j_call: TRBJ2-5
v_call: TRBV7-2

cdr3_aa: CASSLYLLGYTF
cdr3_nt: TGTGCCAGCAGTTTATACCTACTCGGCTACACCTTC
clone_size: medium-sized
d_call: NA
j_call: TRBJ1-2
v_call: TRBV12-3/TRBV12-4